This TCR beta chain was observed in a study of blood T cell repertoires in COVID-19. On the study more broadly: Both acute and convalescent COVID-19 samples were obtained from the United States, Italy and Spain. Nucleic acid was either cDNA or gDNA, and it came from T cells, B-cell-depleted T cells, or PBMCs.

Authors' data handling: The authors estimated nucleated cell counts from reference gene primer amplification. Sequencing was performed with immunoSEQ multiplex PCR; in TCRdb, only in-frame clones are kept and a portion is missing. V and J calls and clone size are given by that table; D and trimming were obtained from the DNA. The table has 150,000 to 200,000 clones, 60% to 85% seen once; the top ten hold roughly 17%. V was pared by 7 bases and J by 2 bases, with 15 bases between. CDR1 is SNHLY, CDR2 FYNNEI, per germline. CDR3 size: 15 residues. Sequencing was performed on peripheral blood. The receptor was derived from a man aged 55 to 70 with active or convalescent COVID-19. The chain combines TRBV2 with TRBJ1-5, with D possibly being TRBD1 (6 bases). For the CDR3, the DNA is TGTGCCAGCACGGCGGGGGGCGCAGGCAATCAGCCCCAGCATTTT. Translation gives CASTAGGAGNQPQHF.